The source of this T cell receptor beta chain is a study of spatial heterogeneity in lung cancer. Across the study: Every unique TCR and UMI combination, on average, appeared more than ten times in raw reads. Study-wide points: One measure, the expanded intratumoral alpha and beta TCR count, tracked tumor mutation counts.

TCRdb reprocessed the 5' RACE reads with MiXCR, giving one entry per CDR3 protein. The table shows over 8,500 distinct CDR3 sequences, with more than 13% occurring only once. This clonotype occurred many times. Its antigen is not known. Time point noted: sample taken at primary tumor resection. Unsorted samples of tumor, nontumor lung or frozen PBMC had their whole RNA sequenced. The length of the CDR3 is 14 residues. Trimming shortened V by 2 bases and J by 0 bases, and 8 bases separated the two germline ends. This TCR was recovered from a male donor with early-stage non-small cell lung cancer. The source material was lung tumor tissue, sampled at surgery. The chain employs TRBV23-1 and TRBJ2-7; tentatively, D is TRBD1 (5 bases). TRBV23-1 is classed as an ORF, of uncertain function. The CDR3 region has the DNA TGCGCCAGCAGTCAAAGGGGTTCCTCCTACGAGCAGTACTTC. Translating gives CASSQRGSSYEQYF.